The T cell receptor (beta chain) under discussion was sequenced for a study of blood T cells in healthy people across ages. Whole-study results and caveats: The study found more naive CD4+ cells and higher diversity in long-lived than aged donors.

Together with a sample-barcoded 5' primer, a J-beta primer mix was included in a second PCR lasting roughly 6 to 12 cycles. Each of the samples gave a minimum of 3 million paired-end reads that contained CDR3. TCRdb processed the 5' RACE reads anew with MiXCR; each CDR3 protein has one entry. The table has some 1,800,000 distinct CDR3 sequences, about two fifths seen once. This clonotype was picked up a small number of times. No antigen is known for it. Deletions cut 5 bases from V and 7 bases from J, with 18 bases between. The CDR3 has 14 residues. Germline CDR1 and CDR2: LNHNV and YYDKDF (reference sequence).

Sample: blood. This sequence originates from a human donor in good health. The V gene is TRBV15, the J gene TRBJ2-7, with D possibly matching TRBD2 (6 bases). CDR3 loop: CATSHDSYAGEQYF. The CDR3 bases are TGTGCCACCAGCCACGACTCATACGCGGGAGAGCAGTACTTC.